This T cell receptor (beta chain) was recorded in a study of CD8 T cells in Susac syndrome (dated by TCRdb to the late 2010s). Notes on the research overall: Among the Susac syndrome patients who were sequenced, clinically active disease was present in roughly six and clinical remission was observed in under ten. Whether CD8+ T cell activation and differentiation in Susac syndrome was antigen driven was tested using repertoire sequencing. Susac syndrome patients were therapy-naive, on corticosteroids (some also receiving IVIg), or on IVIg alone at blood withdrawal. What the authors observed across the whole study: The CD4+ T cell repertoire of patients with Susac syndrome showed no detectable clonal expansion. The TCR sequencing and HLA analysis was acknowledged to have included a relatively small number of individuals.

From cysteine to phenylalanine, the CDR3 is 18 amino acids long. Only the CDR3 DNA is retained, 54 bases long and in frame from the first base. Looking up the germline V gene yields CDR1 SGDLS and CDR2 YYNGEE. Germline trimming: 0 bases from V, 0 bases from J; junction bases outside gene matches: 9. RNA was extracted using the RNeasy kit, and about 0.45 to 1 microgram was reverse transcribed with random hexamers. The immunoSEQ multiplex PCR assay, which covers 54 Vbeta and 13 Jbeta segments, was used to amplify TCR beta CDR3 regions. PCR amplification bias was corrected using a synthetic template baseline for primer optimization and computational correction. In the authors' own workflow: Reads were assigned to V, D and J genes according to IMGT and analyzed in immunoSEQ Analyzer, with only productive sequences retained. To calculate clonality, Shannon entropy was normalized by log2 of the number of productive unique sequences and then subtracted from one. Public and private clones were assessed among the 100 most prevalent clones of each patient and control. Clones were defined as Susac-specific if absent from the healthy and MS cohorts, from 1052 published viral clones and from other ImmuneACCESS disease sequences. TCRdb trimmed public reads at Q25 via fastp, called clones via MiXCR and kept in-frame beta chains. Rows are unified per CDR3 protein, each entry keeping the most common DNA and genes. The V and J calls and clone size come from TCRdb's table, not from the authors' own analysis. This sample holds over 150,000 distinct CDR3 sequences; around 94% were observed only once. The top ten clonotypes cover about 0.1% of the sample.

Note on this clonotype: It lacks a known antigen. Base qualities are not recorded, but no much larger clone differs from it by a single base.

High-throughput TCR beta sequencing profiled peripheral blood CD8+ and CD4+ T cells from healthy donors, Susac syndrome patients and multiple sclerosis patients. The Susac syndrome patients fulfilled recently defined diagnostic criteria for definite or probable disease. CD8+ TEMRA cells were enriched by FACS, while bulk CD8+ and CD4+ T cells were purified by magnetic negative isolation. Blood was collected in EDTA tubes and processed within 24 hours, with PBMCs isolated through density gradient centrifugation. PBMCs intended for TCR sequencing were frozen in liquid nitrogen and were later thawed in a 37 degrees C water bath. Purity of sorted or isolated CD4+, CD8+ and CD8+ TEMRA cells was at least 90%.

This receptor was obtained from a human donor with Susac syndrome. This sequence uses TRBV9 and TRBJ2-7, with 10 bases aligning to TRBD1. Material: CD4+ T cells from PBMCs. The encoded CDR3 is CASSVGGTGVSGSYEQYF. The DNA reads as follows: TGTGCCAGCAGCGTAGGTGGGACAGGGGTCAGCGGCTCCTACGAGCAGTACTTC. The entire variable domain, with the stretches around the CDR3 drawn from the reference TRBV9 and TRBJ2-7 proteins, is DSGVTQTPKHLITATGQRVTLRCSPRSGDLSVYWYQQSLDQGLQFLIQYYNGEERAKGNILERFSAQQFPDLHSELNLSSLELGDSALYFCASSVGGTGVSGSYEQYFGPGTRLTVT.